A single TCR beta chain is shown here with its context. The antigen remains unidentified. The sample belongs to a study of high-grade serous ovarian cancer treatment subgroups. Study background: Each sample yielded on average about 7,000 unique TCR beta rearrangements from around 14,000 reads. Study observations and caveats: The analyses considered CDR3 and ignored CDR1 and CDR2. Different patients shared almost no repertoire; same-patient tumors shared 0.11 to 0.79. Bulk tumor TCR sequencing gave no spatial information.

V was trimmed by 1 base and J by 6 bases, leaving 7 bases between them. Germline V lookup: CDR1 MGHRA, CDR2 YSYEKL. The CDR3 sequence is 12 residues long. Sequenced by immunoSEQ multiplex PCR; TCRdb stores in-frame clones only, minus some. The table includes about 6,600 clones, approximately 79% detected once. Tumor samples were obtained before definitive surgery or chemotherapy. Sequencing was performed on tumor tissue. V gene TRBV4-1 combines with J gene TRBJ2-7, with D unclear. The source is a human donor with high-grade serous ovarian cancer. DNA of the CDR3: TGCGCCAGCAGCCAAGGGGATACCGAGCAGTACTTC. It encodes CASSQGDTEQYF.